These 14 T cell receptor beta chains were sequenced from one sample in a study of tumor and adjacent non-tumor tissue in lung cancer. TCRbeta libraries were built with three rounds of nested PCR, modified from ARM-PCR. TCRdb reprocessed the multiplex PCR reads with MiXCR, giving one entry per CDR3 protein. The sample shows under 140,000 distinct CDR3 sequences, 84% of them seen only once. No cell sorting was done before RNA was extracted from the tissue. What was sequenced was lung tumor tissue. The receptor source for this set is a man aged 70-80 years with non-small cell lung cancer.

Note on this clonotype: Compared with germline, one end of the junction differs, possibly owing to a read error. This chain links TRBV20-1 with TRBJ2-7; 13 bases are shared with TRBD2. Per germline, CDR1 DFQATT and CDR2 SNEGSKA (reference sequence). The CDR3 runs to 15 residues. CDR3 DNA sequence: TGTAGTGTTAGAGAAGGACTAGCGGGGGCATACGAGCAGTACTTC. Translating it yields CSVREGLAGAYEQYF.

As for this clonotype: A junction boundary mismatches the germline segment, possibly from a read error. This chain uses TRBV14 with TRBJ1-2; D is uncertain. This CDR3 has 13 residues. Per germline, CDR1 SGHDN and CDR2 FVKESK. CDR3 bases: TGTGCCAGCAGCCAAACATATTTAGCTGGCCACACCTTC. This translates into CASSQTYLAGHTF.

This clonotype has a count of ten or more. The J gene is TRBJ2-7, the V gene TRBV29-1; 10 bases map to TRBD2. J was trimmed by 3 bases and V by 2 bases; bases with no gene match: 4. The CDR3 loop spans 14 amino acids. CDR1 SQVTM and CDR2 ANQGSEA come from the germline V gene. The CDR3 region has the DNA TGCAGCGTTGAAATGGCTAGCGGGGGCTACGAGCAGTACTTC. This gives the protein CSVEMASGGYEQYF.

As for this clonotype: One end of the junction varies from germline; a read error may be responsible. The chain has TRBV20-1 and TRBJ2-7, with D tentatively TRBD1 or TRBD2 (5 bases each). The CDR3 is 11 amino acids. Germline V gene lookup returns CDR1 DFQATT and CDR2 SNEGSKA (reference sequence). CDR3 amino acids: CRATGAVEHYF. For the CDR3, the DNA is TGCCGTGCTACCGGGGCAGTCGAGCACTACTTC.

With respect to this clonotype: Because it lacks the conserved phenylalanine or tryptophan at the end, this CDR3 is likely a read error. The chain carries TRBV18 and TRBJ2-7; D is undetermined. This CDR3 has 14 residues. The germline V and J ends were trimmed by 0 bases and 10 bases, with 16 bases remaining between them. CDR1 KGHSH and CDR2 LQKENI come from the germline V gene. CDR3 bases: TGTGCCAGCTCACCACCCGATAGTTCCTATGAACAGTACTAC. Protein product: CASSPPDSSYEQYY.

This CDR3 is CASSKSLQETQYF. CDR3 DNA sequence: TGTGCCAGCAGCAAAAGTCTCCAAGAGACCCAGTACTTC. The rearrangement links TRBV11-3 to TRBJ2-5; D gene ambiguous. Between the trimmed V and J ends, which lost 5 bases and 1 base, there was a span of 8 bases. Germline CDR1 SGHNT, CDR2 YENEEA. This CDR3 is 13 amino acids long. Filled out from reference TRBV11-3 and TRBJ2-5, the complete variable domain reads EAGVVQSPRYKIIEKKQPVAFWCNPISGHNTLYWYLQNLGQGPELLIRYENEEAVDDSQLPKDRFSAERLKGVDSTLKIQPAELGDSAVYLCASSKSLQETQYFGPGTRLLVL.

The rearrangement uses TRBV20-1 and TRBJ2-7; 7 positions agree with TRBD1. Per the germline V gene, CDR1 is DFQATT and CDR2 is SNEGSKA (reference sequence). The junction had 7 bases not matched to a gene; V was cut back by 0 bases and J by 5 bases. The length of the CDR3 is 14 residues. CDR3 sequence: CSAREMTGIHEQYF. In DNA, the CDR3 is TGCAGTGCTAGAGAGATGACAGGGATCCACGAGCAGTACTTC.

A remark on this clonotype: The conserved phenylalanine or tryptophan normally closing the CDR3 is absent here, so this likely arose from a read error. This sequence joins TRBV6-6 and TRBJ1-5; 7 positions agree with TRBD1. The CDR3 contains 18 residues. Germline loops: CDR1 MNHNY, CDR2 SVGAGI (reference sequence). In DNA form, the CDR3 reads TGTGCCAGCACTTACTTCGGGTGGGGACAGAATAACAATCAGCCCCAGCATTAT. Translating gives CASTYFGWGQNNNQPQHY.

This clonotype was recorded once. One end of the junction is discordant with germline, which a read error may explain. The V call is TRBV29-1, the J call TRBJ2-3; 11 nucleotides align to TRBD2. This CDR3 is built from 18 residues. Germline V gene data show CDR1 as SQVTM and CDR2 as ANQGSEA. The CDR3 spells CSVEGTSGGPSNTDTQYF. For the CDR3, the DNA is TGCAGCGTTGAAGGAACTAGCGGGGGCCCTTCTAACACAGATACGCAATATTTT.

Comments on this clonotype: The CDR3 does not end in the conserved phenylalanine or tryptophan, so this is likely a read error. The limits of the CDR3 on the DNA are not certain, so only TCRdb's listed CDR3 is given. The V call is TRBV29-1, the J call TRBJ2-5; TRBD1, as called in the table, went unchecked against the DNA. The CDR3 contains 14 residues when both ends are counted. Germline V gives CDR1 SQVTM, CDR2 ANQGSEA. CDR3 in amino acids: CSVMRGRSRETQYS.

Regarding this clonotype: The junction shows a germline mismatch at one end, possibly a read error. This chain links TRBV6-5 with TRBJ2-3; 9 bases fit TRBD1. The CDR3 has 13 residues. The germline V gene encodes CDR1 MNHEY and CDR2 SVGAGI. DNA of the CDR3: TGTGCCAGCAGCCTCGACAGGGGGGATACGCAATATTTT. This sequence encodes CASSLDRGDTQYF.

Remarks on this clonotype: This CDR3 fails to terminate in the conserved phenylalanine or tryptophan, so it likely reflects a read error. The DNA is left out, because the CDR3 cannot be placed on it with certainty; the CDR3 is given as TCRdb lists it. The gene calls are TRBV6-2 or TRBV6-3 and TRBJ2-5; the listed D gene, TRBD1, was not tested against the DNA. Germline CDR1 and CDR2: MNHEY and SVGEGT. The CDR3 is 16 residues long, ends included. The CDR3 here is CASSPRGQGIRETRYS.

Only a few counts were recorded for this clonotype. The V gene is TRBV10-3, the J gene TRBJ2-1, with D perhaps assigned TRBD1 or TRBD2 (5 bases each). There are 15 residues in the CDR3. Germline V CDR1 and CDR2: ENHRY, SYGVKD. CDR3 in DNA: TGTGCTATCGGCCAAAAGGGGAGCTCCTACAATGAGCAGTTCTTC. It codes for CAIGQKGSSYNEQFF.

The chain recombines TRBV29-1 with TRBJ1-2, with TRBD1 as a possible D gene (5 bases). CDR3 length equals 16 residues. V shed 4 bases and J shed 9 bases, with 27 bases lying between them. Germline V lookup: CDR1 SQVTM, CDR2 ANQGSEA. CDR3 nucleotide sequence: TGCAGCGTTGTCCCCTATCAATCCCAGGGAGAAGATAGCTACACCTTC. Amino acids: CSVVPYQSQGEDSYTF.